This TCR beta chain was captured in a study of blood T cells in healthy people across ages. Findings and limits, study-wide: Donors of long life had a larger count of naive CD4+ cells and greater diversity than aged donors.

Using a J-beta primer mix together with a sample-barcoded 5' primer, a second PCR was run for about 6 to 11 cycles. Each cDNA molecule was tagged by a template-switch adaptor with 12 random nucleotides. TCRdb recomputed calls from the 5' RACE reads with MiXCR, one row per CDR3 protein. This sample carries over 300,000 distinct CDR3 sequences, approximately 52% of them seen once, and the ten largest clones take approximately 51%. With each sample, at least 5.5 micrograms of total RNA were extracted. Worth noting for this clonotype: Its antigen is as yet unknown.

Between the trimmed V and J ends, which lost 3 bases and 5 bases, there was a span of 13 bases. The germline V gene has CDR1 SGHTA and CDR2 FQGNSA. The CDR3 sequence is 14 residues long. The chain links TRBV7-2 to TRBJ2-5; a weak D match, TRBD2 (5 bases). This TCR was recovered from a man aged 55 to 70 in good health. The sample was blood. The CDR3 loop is CASSFTSSAETQYF. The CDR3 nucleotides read TGTGCCAGCAGCTTCACTAGTTCGGCGGAGACCCAGTACTTC.